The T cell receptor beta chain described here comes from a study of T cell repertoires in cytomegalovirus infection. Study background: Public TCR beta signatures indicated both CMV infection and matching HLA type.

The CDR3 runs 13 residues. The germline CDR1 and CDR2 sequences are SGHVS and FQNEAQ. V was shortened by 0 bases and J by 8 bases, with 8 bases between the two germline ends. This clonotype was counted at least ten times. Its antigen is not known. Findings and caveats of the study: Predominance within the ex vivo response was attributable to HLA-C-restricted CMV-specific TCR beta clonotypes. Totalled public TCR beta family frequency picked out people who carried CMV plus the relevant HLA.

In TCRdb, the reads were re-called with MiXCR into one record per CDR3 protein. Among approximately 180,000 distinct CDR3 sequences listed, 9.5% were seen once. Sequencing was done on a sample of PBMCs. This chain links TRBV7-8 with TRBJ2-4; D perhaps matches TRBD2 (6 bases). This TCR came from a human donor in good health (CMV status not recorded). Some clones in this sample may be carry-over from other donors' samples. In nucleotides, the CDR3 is TGTGCCAGCAGCTTAGCGGGGGGTTACATTCAGTACTTC. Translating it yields CASSLAGGYIQYF.